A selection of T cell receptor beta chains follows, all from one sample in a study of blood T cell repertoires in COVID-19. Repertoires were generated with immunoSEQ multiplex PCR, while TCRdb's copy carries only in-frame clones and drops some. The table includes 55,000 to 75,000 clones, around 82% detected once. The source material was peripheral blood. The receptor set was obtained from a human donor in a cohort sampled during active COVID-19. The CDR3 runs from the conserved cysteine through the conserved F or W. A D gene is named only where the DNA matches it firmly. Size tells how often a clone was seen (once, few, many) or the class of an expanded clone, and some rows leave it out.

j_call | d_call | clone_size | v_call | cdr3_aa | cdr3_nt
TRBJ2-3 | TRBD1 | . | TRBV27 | CASSLRHRTRDRSDTQYF | TGTGCCAGCAGTTTACGCCACCGAACCCGGGACAGGTCAGATACGCAGTATTTT
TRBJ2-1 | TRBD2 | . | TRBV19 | CASSIRLAGGFDEQFF | TGTGCCAGTAGTATTCGGCTAGCGGGAGGGTTCGATGAGCAGTTCTTC
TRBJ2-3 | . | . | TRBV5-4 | CASSFRQSSTDTQYF | TGTGCCAGCAGCTTCAGACAGTCTAGCACAGATACGCAGTATTTT
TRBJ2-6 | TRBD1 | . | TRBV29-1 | CSIRDRASGANVLTF | TGCAGCATAAGGGACAGGGCCTCTGGGGCCAACGTCCTGACTTTC
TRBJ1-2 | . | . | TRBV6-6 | CASSYSRDTNYGYTF | TGTGCCAGCAGTTACTCCCGGGACACTAACTATGGCTACACCTTC
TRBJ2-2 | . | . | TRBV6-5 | CASSSTGGELFF | TGTGCCAGCAGTTCTACAGGGGGGGAGCTGTTTTTT
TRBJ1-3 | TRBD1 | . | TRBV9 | CASSPQGVENTIYF | TGTGCCAGCAGCCCCCAGGGGGTCGAAAACACCATATATTTT
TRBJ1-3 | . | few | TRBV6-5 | CASNRQSSGNTIYF | TGTGCCAGCAACCGACAGAGCTCTGGAAACACCATATATTTT
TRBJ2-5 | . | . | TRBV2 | CASSERETQYF | TGTGCCAGCAGTGAGAGAGAGACCCAGTACTTC
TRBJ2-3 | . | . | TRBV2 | CASSPVFTDTQYF | TGTGCCAGCAGCCCGGTGTTCACAGATACGCAGTATTTT
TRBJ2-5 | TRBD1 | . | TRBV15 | CATSRKSGTGVGETQYF | TGTGCCACCAGCAGGAAGTCCGGGACAGGGGTCGGAGAGACCCAGTACTTC
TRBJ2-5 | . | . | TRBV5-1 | CASSPTFGGPGQKTQYF | TGCGCCAGCAGCCCTACCTTCGGGGGGCCCGGACAAAAGACCCAGTACTTC
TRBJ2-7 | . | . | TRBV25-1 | CASSESGGQSYEQYF | TGTGCCAGCAGTGAATCGGGCGGGCAGTCCTACGAGCAGTACTTC
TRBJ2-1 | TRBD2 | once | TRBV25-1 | CASSGRDYPYNEQFF | TGTGCCAGCAGTGGCCGGGACTACCCCTACAATGAGCAGTTCTTC
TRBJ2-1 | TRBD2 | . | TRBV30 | CAWHTGGEQFF | TGTGCCTGGCATACGGGGGGTGAGCAGTTCTTC
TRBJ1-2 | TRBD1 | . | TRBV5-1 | CASSLAQTGKGGYTF | TGCGCCAGCAGCTTGGCCCAGACAGGGAAGGGTGGCTACACCTTC
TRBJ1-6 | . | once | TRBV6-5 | CAVQGNSPLHF | TGTGCCGTGCAGGGTAATTCACCCCTCCACTTT
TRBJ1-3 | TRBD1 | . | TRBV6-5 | CASSYADRAGNTIYF | TGTGCCAGCAGTTACGCGGACAGGGCTGGAAACACCATATATTTT
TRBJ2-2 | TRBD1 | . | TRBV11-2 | CASSPGDRGRPGELFF | TGTGCCAGCAGCCCCGGGGACAGGGGGCGACCCGGGGAGCTGTTTTTT
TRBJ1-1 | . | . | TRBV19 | CASSFDRPTEAFF | TGTGCCAGTAGTTTCGACAGGCCAACTGAAGCTTTCTTT
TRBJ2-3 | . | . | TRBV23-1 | CASSLIQRSAIADTQYF | TGCGCCAGCAGTTTAATTCAAAGGAGTGCGATTGCAGATACGCAGTATTTT
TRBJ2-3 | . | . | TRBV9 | CASSRGRADTQYF | TGTGCCAGCTCACGAGGGAGAGCAGATACGCAGTATTTT
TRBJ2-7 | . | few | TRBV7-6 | CASSSTTGAYEQYF | TGTGCCAGCAGCTCCACGACAGGAGCCTACGAGCAGTACTTC
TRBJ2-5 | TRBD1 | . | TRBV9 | CASSVGDRGWETQYF | TGTGCCAGCAGCGTAGGGGACAGGGGGTGGGAGACCCAGTACTTC
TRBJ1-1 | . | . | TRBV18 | CASSPEVRGDTEAFF | TGTGCCAGCTCACCCGAAGTACGGGGTGACACTGAAGCTTTCTTT
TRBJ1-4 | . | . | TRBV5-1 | CASSLYSLTNEKLFF | TGCGCCAGCAGCTTATACAGCTTAACTAATGAAAAACTGTTTTTT
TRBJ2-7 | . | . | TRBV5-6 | CASSLDRHSYEQYF | TGTGCCAGCAGCTTGGACAGACACTCCTACGAGCAGTACTTC
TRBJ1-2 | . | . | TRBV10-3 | CAISESGSRYGYTF | TGTGCCATCAGTGAGTCGGGCAGCCGTTATGGCTACACCTTC
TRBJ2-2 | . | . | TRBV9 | CASSAGTPWAGELFF | TGTGCCAGCAGCGCTGGGACTCCTTGGGCCGGGGAGCTGTTTTTT
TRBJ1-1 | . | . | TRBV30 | CAWSVAGGMNTEAFF | TGTGCCTGGAGTGTAGCTGGAGGCATGAACACTGAAGCTTTCTTT
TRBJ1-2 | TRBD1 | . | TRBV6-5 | CASRPSQGGDGYTF | TGTGCCAGCAGACCCTCTCAGGGGGGCGATGGCTACACCTTC
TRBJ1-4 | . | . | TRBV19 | CASSPFGLSLSEKLFF | TGTGCCAGTAGTCCATTCGGACTTTCCCTTTCTGAAAAACTGTTTTTT
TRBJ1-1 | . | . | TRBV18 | CASSQLSTEAFF | TGTGCCAGCTCACAATTGAGCACTGAAGCTTTCTTT
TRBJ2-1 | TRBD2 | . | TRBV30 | CAWKGGRAAYNEQFF | TGTGCCTGGAAAGGCGGGAGGGCCGCCTACAATGAGCAGTTCTTC
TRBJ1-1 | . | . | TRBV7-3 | CASSFQGYSTEAFF | TGTGCCAGCAGCTTTCAGGGGTATAGCACTGAAGCTTTCTTT
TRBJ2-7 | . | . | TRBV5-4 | CASSLVGVEQYF | TGTGCCAGCAGCTTGGTCGGGGTAGAGCAGTACTTC
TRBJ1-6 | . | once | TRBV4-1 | CASSVATTKNSPLHF | TGCGCCAGCAGCGTCGCGACAACAAAGAATTCACCCCTCCACTTT
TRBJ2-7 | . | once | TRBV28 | CASSSVLYREQYF | TGTGCCAGCAGTTCGGTGTTGTATCGCGAGCAGTACTTC
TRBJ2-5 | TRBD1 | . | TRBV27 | CASATGGRETQYF | TGTGCCAGCGCAACAGGGGGCCGGGAGACCCAGTACTTC
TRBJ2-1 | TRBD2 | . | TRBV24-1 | CATSEGTSGSNKQFF | TGTGCCACCAGCGAGGGGACTAGCGGGAGTAATAAGCAGTTCTTC
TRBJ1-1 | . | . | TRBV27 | CASSYPLAGSTYEAFF | TGTGCCAGCAGTTACCCCCTGGCGGGAAGCACCTATGAAGCTTTCTTT
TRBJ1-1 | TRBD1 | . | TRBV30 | CAWRPYQGADSEAFF | TGTGCCTGGAGGCCCTACCAGGGGGCCGACTCTGAAGCTTTCTTT
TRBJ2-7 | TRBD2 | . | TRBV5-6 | CASSSGLAGGLEQYF | TGTGCCAGCAGCTCGGGACTAGCGGGGGGTCTCGAGCAGTACTTC
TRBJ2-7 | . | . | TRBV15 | CATSRDQGEQYF | TGTGCCACCAGCAGAGATCAGGGCGAGCAGTACTTC
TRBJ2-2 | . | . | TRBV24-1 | CATSKTGTMNTGELFF | TGTGCCACCAGCAAAACCGGGACAATGAACACCGGGGAGCTGTTTTTT
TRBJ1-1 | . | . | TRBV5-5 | CASSLVSGTHTEAFF | TGTGCCAGCAGCTTGGTGTCAGGGACTCACACTGAAGCTTTCTTT
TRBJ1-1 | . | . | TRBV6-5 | CASRQPRVDTEAFF | TGTGCCAGCAGACAACCCAGGGTGGACACTGAAGCTTTCTTT
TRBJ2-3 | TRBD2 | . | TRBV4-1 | CATDRGTRAKGDTQYF | TGCGCCACCGACCGCGGGACTAGGGCCAAGGGAGATACGCAGTATTTT
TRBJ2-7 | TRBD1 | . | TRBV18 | CASSPRTGVIYEQYF | TGTGCCAGCTCACCACGGACAGGGGTAATCTACGAGCAGTACTTC
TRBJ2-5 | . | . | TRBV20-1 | CSARAMETQYF | TGCAGTGCTAGAGCCATGGAGACCCAGTACTTC
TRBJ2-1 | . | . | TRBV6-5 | CATTAYNEQFF | TGTGCCACCACAGCATACAATGAGCAGTTCTTC
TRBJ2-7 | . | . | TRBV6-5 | CASRQTQGGPYEQYF | TGTGCCAGCAGACAAACCCAAGGGGGACCCTACGAGCAGTACTTC
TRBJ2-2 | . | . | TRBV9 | CASSGLTGPGVGELFF | TGTGCCAGCAGCGGGCTGACAGGTCCTGGGGTGGGGGAGCTGTTTTTT
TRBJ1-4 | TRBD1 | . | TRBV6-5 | CASKAGGDTNEKLFF | TGTGCCAGCAAGGCAGGGGGAGATACTAATGAAAAACTGTTTTTT